Detailed here is one T cell receptor (beta chain). Trimming took 3 bases from V and 8 from J; bases not matched to a gene: 8. This CDR3 is built from 15 residues. Germline values: CDR1 SNHLY, CDR2 FYNNEI. This record comes from a study of blood T cell repertoires in COVID-19. The method was immunoSEQ multiplex PCR; TCRdb's version includes in-frame clones alone and lacks a portion of them. The repertoire includes over 300,000 clones, 85% to 90% of them detected once, and 10% sits in the top ten. The clonotype was recovered from a woman aged 18-35 years who had recovered from COVID-19. The V and J genes are TRBV2 and TRBJ2-1; 9 nucleotides match TRBD1. Sequencing input: PBMCs or T cells enriched from blood (not recorded which). The CDR3 spells CASSETGTGFDEQFF. Written as DNA, the CDR3 is TGTGCCAGCAGTGAGACCGGGACAGGGTTCGATGAGCAGTTCTTC.